One and the same sample provided the 6 T cell receptor beta chains below, sequenced in a study of blood T cell repertoires in COVID-19. Measured with immunoSEQ multiplex PCR; TCRdb has only the in-frame clones, and not every one. This table holds under 350,000 clones, 86% found once. The sequencing sample was made of PBMCs or T cells enriched from blood (not recorded which). The source of these receptors is a woman aged 18-29 years who had recovered from COVID-19.

The count of this clone is one. V is TRBV5-1 and J is TRBJ2-7; 7 nucleotides agree with TRBD1. J was trimmed by 0 bases and V by 3 bases; bases with no gene match: 6. Germline V gene sequence: CDR1 SGHRS, CDR2 YFSETQ. The CDR3 is made up of 15 amino acids. This chain's CDR3 is CASSSDRASSYEQYF. In DNA form, the CDR3 reads TGCGCCAGCAGCTCAGACAGGGCCAGCTCCTACGAGCAGTACTTC. Complete variable domain (other parts from reference TRBV5-1 and TRBJ2-7): KAGVTQTPRYLIKTRGQQVTLSCSPISGHRSVSWYQQTPGQGLQFLFEYFSETQRNKGNFPGRFSGRQFSNSRSEMNVSTLELGDSALYLCASSSDRASSYEQYFGPGTRLTVT.

The chain carries TRBV3-1 (or the pseudogene TRBV3-2) and TRBJ2-1; D is perhaps TRBD2 (6 bases). Germline CDR1 reads LGHDT; CDR2 reads YNNKEL (reference sequence). The V end lost 8 bases, the J end lost 5 bases, and 22 bases lay between the germline ends. The CDR3 is made up of 16 amino acids. CDR3: CASVQGAGPLHNEQFF. Written as DNA, the CDR3 is TGTGCCAGCGTCCAAGGGGCGGGGCCGCTACACAATGAGCAGTTCTTC.

This clone was observed a single time. CDR3 amino acids: CSVDKRWEGYNEQFF. The DNA of the CDR3 is TGCAGCGTTGATAAAAGGTGGGAGGGGTACAATGAGCAGTTCTTC. V gene TRBV29-1 combines with J gene TRBJ2-1, with 7 bases aligning to TRBD2. Per the germline V gene, CDR1 is SQVTM and CDR2 is ANQGSEA. With 3 bases clipped from V and 4 bases from J, the junction kept 9 bases outside the gene matches. This CDR3 is 15 amino acids long.

The chain links TRBV30 to TRBJ1-4; unclear D gene. This CDR3 contains 12 residues. Trimming removed 0 bases at V and 10 bases at J, with 9 bases between. The germline V gene encodes CDR1 GTSNPN and CDR2 SVGIG (reference sequence). As DNA, the CDR3 is TGTGCCTGGAGTGTAAGTTTCGGAAAACTGTTTTTT. Translation: CAWSVSFGKLFF.

V gene TRBV2 combines with J gene TRBJ2-1; the D is unclear. The V gene's germline CDR1 is SNHLY and CDR2 FYNNEI. The V and J ends lost 6 bases and 5 bases respectively, with 17 bases between them. The CDR3 length is 15 residues. CDR3 residues: CASSPRLASHNEQFF. The CDR3 nucleotides read TGTGCCAGCAGCCCAAGACTGGCGAGCCACAATGAGCAGTTCTTC.

The J gene is TRBJ2-7, the V gene TRBV19; TRBD1 matches at 9 bases. Germline V gene lookup returns CDR1 LNHDA and CDR2 SQIVND (reference sequence). This CDR3 is 15 amino acids long. J was trimmed by 4 bases and V by 8 bases; bases with no gene match: 12. The CDR3 spells CASSSHRGRTYEQYF. The DNA for the CDR3 is TGTGCCAGTTCTTCTCACAGGGGGCGAACTTACGAGCAGTACTTC.